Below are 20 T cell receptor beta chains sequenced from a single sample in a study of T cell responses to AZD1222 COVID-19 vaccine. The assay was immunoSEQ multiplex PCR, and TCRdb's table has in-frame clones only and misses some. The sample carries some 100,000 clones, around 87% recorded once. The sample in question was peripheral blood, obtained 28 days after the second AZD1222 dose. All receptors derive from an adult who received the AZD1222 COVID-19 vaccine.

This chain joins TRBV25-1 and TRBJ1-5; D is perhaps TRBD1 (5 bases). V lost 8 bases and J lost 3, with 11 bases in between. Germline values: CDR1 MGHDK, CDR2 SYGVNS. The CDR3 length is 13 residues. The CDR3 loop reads CASHTGVNQPQHF. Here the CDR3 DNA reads TGTGCCAGCCATACAGGCGTCAATCAGCCCCAGCATTTT.

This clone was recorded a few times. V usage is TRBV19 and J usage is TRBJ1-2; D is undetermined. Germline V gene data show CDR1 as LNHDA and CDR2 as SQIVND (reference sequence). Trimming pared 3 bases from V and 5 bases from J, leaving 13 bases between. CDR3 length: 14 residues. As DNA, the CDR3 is TGTGCCAGTAGTATTGAGGGCTCACCATATGGCTACACCTTC. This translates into CASSIEGSPYGYTF. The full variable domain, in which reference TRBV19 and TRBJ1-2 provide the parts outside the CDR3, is DGGITQSPKYLFRKEGQNVTLSCEQNLNHDAMYWYRQDPGQGLRLIYYSQIVNDFQKGDIAEGYSVSREKKESFPLTVTSAQKNPTAFYLCASSIEGSPYGYTFGSGTRLTVV.

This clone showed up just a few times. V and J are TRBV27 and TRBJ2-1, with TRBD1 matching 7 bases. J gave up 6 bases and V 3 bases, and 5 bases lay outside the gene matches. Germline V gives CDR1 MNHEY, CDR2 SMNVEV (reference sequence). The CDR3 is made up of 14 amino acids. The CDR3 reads CASSFVGQANEQFF. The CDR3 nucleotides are TGTGCCAGCAGTTTCGTCGGACAGGCCAATGAGCAGTTCTTC.

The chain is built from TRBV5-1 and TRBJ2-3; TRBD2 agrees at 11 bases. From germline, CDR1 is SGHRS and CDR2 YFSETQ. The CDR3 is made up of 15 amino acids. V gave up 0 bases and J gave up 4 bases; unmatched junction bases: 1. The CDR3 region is CASSLDSGGADTQYF. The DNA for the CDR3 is TGCGCCAGCAGCTTGGATAGCGGGGGGGCAGATACGCAGTATTTT.

The CDR3 is CASSSRPTGTVYNEQFF. In DNA, the CDR3 is TGTGCCAGCAGTTCCCGACCGACCGGGACAGTATACAATGAGCAGTTCTTC. The chain carries TRBV6-2 or TRBV6-3 and TRBJ2-1; 7 positions agree with TRBD1. Trimming removed 4 bases from V and 4 bases from J; junction bases left unmatched: 13. The germline CDR1 and CDR2 sequences are MNHEY and SVGEGT. The CDR3 is 17 residues long.

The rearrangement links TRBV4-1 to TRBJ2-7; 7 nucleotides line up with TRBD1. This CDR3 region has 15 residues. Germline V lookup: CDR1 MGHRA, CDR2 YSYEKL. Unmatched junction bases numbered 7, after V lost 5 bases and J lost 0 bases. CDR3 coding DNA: TGCGCCAGCAGCACCGGGACAGCAAGCTCCTACGAGCAGTACTTC. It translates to CASSTGTASSYEQYF.

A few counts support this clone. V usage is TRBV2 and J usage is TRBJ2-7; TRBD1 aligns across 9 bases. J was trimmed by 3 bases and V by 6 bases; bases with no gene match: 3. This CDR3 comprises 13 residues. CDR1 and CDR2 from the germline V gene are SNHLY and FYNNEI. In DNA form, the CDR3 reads TGTGCCAGCAGGGGGACAGGGCTCTACGAGCAGTACTTC. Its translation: CASRGTGLYEQYF.

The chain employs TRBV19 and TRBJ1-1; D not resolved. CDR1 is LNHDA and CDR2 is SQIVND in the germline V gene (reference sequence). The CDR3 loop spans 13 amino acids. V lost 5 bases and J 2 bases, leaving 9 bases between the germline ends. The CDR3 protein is CASSPGLNTEAFF. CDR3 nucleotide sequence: TGTGCCAGTAGTCCCGGCCTAAACACTGAAGCTTTCTTT. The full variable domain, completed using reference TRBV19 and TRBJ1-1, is DGGITQSPKYLFRKEGQNVTLSCEQNLNHDAMYWYRQDPGQGLRLIYYSQIVNDFQKGDIAEGYSVSREKKESFPLTVTSAQKNPTAFYLCASSPGLNTEAFFGQGTRLTVV.

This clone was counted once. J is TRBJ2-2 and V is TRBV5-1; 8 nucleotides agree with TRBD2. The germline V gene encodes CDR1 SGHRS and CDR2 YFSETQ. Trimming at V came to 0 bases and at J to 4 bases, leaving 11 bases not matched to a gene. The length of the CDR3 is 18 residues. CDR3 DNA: TGCGCCAGCAGCTTGGTTATTGGACTCCTAGCGGGCACCGGGGAGCTGTTTTTT. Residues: CASSLVIGLLAGTGELFF.

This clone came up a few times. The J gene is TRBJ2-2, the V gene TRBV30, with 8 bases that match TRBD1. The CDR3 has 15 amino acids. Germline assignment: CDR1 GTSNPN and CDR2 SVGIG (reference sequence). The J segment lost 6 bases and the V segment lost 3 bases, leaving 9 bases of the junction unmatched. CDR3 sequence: CAWSDTGQVSGELFF. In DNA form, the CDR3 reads TGTGCCTGGAGCGATACGGGACAGGTTTCCGGGGAGCTGTTTTTT.

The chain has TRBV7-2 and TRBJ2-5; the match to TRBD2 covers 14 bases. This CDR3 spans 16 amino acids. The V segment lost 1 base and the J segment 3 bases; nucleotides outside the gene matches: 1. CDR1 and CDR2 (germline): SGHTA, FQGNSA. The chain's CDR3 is CASSLGLAGGEETQYF. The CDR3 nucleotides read TGTGCCAGCAGCTTAGGACTAGCGGGGGGGGAAGAGACCCAGTACTTC.

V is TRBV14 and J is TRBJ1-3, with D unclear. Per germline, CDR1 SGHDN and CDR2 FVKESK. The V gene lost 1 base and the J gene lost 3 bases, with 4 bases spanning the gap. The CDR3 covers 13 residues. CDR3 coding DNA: TGTGCCAGCAGCCAAGTGATTGGAAACACCATATATTTT. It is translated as CASSQVIGNTIYF.

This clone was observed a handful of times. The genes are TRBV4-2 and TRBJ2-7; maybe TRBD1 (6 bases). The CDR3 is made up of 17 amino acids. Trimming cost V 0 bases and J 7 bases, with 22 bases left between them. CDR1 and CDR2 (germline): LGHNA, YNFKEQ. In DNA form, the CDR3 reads TGTGCCAGCAGCCAAGATGGCGGGTTAGGGGGTCTGAGGGAGCAGTACTTC. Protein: CASSQDGGLGGLREQYF.

In DNA, the CDR3 is TGTGCTAGTGGTGTGGACTATGGCTACACCTTC. Translating it yields CASGVDYGYTF. V is TRBV12-5 and J is TRBJ1-2; D is undetermined. Germline-derived CDR1 and CDR2 are LGHNT and FRNRAP. The CDR3 consists of 11 residues. Trimming stripped 5 bases from V and 3 bases from J, with 4 bases between.

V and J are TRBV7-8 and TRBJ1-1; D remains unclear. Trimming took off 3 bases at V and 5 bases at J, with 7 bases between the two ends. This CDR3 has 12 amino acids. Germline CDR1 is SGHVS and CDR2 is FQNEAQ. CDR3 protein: CASSFGRTEAFF. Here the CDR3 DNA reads TGTGCCAGCAGCTTTGGGAGGACTGAAGCTTTCTTT. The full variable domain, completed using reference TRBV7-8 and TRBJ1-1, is GAGVSQSPRYKVAKRGQDVALRCDPISGHVSLFWYQQALGQGPEFLTYFQNEAQLDKSGLPSDRFFAERPEGSVSTLKIQRTQQEDSAVYLCASSFGRTEAFFGQGTRLTVV.

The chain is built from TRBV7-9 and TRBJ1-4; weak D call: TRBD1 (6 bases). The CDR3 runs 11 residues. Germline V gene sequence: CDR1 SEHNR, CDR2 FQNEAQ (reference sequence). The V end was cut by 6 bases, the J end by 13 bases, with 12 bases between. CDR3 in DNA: TGTGCCAGCAGTCAGACAGGAGTACTGTTTTTT. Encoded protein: CASSQTGVLFF. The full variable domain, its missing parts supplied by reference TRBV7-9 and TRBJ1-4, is DTGVSQNPRHKITKRGQNVTFRCDPISEHNRLYWYRQTLGQGPEFLTYFQNEAQLEKSRLLSDRFSAERPKGSFSTLEIQRTEQGDSAMYLCASSQTGVLFFGSGTQLSVL.

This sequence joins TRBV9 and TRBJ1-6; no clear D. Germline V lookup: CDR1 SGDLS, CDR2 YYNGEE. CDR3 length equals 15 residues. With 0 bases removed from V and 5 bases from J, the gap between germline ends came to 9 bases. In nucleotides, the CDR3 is TGTGCCAGCAGCGTAGGAGGGTTTGATAATTCACCCCTCCACTTT. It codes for CASSVGGFDNSPLHF.

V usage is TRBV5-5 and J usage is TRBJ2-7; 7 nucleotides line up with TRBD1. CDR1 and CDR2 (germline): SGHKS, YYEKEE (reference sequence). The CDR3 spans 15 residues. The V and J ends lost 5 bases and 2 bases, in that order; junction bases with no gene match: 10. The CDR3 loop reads CASRDHPGQPYEQYF. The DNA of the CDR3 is TGTGCCAGCAGGGACCATCCGGGACAGCCCTACGAGCAGTACTTC.

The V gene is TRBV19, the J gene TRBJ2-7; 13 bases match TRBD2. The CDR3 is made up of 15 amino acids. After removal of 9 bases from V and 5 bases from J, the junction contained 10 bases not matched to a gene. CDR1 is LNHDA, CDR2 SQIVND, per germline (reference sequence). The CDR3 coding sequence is TGTGCCAGCGAACCCGGGACTAGCGGGGCTGACGAGCAGTACTTC. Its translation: CASEPGTSGADEQYF. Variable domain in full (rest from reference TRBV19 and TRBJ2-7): DGGITQSPKYLFRKEGQNVTLSCEQNLNHDAMYWYRQDPGQGLRLIYYSQIVNDFQKGDIAEGYSVSREKKESFPLTVTSAQKNPTAFYLCASEPGTSGADEQYFGPGTRLTVT.

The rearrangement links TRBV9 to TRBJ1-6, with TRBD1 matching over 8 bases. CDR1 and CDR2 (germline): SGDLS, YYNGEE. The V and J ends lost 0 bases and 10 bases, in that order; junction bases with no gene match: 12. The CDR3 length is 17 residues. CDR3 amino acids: CASSVGGGGQDGSPLHF. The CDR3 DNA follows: TGTGCCAGCAGCGTAGGCGGCGGGGGACAGGACGGATCACCCCTCCACTTT. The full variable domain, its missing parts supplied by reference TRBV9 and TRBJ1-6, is DSGVTQTPKHLITATGQRVTLRCSPRSGDLSVYWYQQSLDQGLQFLIQYYNGEERAKGNILERFSAQQFPDLHSELNLSSLELGDSALYFCASSVGGGGQDGSPLHFGNGTRLTVT.